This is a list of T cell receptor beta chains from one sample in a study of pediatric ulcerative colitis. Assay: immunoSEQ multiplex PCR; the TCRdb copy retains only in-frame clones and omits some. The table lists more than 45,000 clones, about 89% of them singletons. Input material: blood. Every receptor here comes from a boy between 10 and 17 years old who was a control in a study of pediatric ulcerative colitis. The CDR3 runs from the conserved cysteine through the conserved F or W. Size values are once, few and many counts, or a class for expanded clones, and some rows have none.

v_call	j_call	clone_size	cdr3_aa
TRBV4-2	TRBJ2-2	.	CASSQASGPNTGELFF
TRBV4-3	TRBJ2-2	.	CASSQDLTSGINTGELFF
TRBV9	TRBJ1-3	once	CASSAGGTTGNTIYF
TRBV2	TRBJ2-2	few	CASRGVRSGELFF
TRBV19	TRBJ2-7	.	CASSIDLSDFYEQYF
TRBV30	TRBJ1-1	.	CAWDPGHRNTEAFF
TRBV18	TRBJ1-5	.	CASSPPGLSNQPQHF
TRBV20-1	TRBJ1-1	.	CSAQWVYEAFF
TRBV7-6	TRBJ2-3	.	CASSGGQTRTDTQYF
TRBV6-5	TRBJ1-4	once	CASSTTQIDEKLFF
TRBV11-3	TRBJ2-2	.	CASSLSVNTGELFF
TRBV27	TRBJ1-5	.	CASSPTRLLVGNQPQHF
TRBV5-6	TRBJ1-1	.	CASSLVGGRTEAFF
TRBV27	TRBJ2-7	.	CASRSGQGPYEQYF
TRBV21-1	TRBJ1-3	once	CASSKADRARNTIYF
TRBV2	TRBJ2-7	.	CASSERRVYYEQYF
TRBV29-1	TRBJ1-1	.	CSVVRAYGTEAFF
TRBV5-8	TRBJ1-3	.	CARSLQLLSGNTIYF
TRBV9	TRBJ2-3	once	CASSVAGADTQYF
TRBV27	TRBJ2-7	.	CASSLTGPYEQYF
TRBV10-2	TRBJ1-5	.	CASWDGPNQPQHF
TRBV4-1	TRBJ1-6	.	CASSYGSNSPLHF
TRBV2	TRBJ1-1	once	CASSEDFLSFF
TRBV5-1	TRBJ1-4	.	CASSLPGPNEKLFF
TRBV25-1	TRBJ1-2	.	CASRVETGGNYGYTF
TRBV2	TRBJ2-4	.	CASSPAPGRENIQYF
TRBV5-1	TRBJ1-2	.	CASSLDGTDYGYTF
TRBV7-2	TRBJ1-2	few	CASSLVLGLPTHGYTF
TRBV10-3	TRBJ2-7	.	CAISRDRGFDEQYF
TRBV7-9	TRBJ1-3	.	CASNGGGSGNTIYF
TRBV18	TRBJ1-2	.	CASSRRPRDRPSGGGGYTF
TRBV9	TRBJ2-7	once	CASSPNPSGSEQYF
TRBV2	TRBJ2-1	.	CAQRFSASSYNEQFF
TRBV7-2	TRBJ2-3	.	CASSSTRDTDTQYF
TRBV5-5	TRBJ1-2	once	CASSLVSGSLHYGYTF
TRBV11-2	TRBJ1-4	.	CASSLFRASEKLFF
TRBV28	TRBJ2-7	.	CASSPASHEQYF
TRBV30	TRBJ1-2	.	CAWTSGQVYGYTF
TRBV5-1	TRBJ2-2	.	CASARGSNTGELFF
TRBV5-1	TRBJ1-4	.	CASSFLTVLNEKLFF
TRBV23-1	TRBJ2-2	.	CASSQSLFVATGELFF
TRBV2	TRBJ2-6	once	CASGPGLAMRGANVLTF
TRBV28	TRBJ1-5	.	CASDFPIGQGAYSNQPQHF
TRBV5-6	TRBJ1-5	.	CASSAPDRAGQPQHF
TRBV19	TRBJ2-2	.	CASSEAGRTGELFF
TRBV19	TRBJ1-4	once	CASSIATGGEKLFF
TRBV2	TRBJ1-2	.	CASRGQDGYTF
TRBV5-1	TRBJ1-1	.	CASSLEHMNTEAFF
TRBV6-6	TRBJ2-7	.	CASNMGLAGAEQYF
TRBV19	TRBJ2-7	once	CASKIGSEQYF
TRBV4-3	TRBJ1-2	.	CASSQDYPYGYTF
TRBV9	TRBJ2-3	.	CASDAEGVLTDTQYF
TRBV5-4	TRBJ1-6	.	CASSPGLGEGSPLHF
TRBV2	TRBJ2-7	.	CASSYRASYEQYF